The rows below give T cell receptor beta chains drawn from one sample of a study of control samples from healthy donors and cancer patients. The table came from immunoSEQ multiplex PCR; TCRdb's copy has only in-frame clones and leaves some out. This repertoire shows under 200,000 clones, about 93% found once; its top ten account for 0.65% to 0.85%. Sequences were obtained from blood. Every receptor here comes from a woman aged 25 to 45 in good health. Both conserved end residues are part of each CDR3.

TRBJ1-1	TRBV6-5	CASRRDAPPNTEAFF
TRBJ2-3	TRBV12-3/TRBV12-4	CASSPDAQDTQYF
TRBJ2-1	TRBV4-1	CASSQDPGLNEQFF
TRBJ2-7	TRBV5-4	CASSRSIGSYEQYF
TRBJ2-7	TRBV6-5	CASREGWGHEQYF
TRBJ2-3	TRBV5-8	CASSLGLEGPDTQYF
TRBJ1-2	TRBV9	CASTYRATGYTF
TRBJ1-1	TRBV19	CASIGTGARRTEAFF
TRBJ2-7	TRBV4-1	CASSQGGQGAYEQYF
TRBJ2-6	TRBV2	CASSYSNRAGANVLTF
TRBJ2-1	TRBV6-2/TRBV6-3	CASSFDRHNEQFF
TRBJ2-7	TRBV6-6	CASSSPTGVGEQYF
TRBJ2-5	TRBV20-1	CSASRSQETQYF
TRBJ2-3	TRBV7-2	CASSLVGLAGDTQYF
TRBJ2-1	TRBV5-4	CASSFREKYNEQFF
TRBJ1-3	TRBV19	CASSPVAQAGNTIYF
TRBJ2-2	TRBV4-3	CASSQDMWEGGDTGELFF
TRBJ2-1	TRBV24-1	CATSSRGNEQFF
TRBJ1-2	TRBV9	CASSVAEGWSGYTF
TRBJ2-7	TRBV3-1/TRBV3-2	CASSQDPGGREQYF
TRBJ1-4	TRBV5-1	CASRLGTGLVTNEKLFF
TRBJ2-7	TRBV6-2/TRBV6-3	CASSRPLAGTPYEQYF
TRBJ1-1	TRBV12-3/TRBV12-4	CASSFDLGYEAFF
TRBJ2-7	TRBV5-1	CASSPGTARHEQYF
TRBJ2-1	TRBV12-3/TRBV12-4	CASRTSGYNEQFF
TRBJ1-1	TRBV28	CASSLSIPQDQGGNTEAFF
TRBJ1-1	TRBV5-5	CASSLNTPTEAFF
TRBJ1-4	TRBV9	CASSVGPGTGAAEKLFF
TRBJ2-5	TRBV7-9	CASSTGVETQYF
TRBJ1-4	TRBV5-3	CARSLGHLQGPTNEKLFF
TRBJ2-7	TRBV27	CASSYAGQGTYEQYF
TRBJ2-5	TRBV3-1/TRBV3-2	CASSSLGREYQETQYF
TRBJ2-2	TRBV11-1	CASSFDTGELFF
TRBJ2-3	TRBV7-9	CASSSDGRDATDTQYF
TRBJ2-7	TRBV6-5	CASRHRGRLSEQYF
TRBJ1-6	TRBV12-3/TRBV12-4	CASSSRENSPLHF